Below, 17 T cell receptor beta chains from the same sample are listed, as sequenced in a study of regulatory T cells in long-lasting Graves disease. Time point given: newly diagnosed GD, antithyroid drugs for less than 3 months. After RNA was extracted from PBMCs, the TCR library was made from it. Arm-PCR of CDR3 regions and iRepertoire HTBI primers were the basis on which TCR beta libraries were built. TCRdb used MiXCR to reprocess the multiplex PCR reads, holding one entry per CDR3 protein. The data hold some 600,000 distinct CDR3 sequences, with roughly 15% observed a single time. These data were also filed under a second study, of T cells in Graves' hyperthyroidism and ophthalmopathy.

Material: peripheral blood mononuclear cells (PBMCs), obtained at new diagnosis, from a patient treated with antithyroid drugs. These receptors originate from a man aged 18-30 years with Graves disease.

The rearrangement links TRBV5-6 to TRBJ1-5; a possible D gene is TRBD1 (5 bases). CDR3 length: 15 amino acids. V was shortened by 3 bases and J by 5 bases, with 15 bases between the two germline ends. The germline CDR1 and CDR2 sequences are SGHDT and YYEEEE. The CDR3 region is CASSSGTLEYQPQHF. DNA for the CDR3: TGTGCCAGCAGCTCGGGGACCTTGGAGTATCAGCCCCAGCATTTT.

This clonotype was counted ten times or more. The chain couples TRBV11-1 to TRBJ2-7, with D hard to call. The CDR3 extends over 14 amino acids. Germline CDR1 is SGHAT and CDR2 is FQDESV (reference sequence). Between the trimmed V and J ends, which lost 1 base and 6 bases, there was a span of 13 bases. For the CDR3, the DNA is TGTGCCAGCAGCTTAGGGGTGGATGAAGGCGAGCAGTACTTC. Translated, it gives CASSLGVDEGEQYF.

This clonotype was observed at least ten times. The chain is built from TRBV28 and TRBJ2-7, with TRBD2 matching 8 bases. Germline V gene data show CDR1 as MDHEN and CDR2 as SYDVKM. V lost 9 bases and J lost 3; bases outside the gene matches: 10. CDR3 length: 14 amino acids. The CDR3 DNA follows: TGTGCCAGTACTTCGAGGCTAGCGGGCTACGAGCAGTACTTC. Translation gives CASTSRLAGYEQYF. The full variable domain, its missing parts supplied by reference TRBV28 and TRBJ2-7, is DVKVTQSSRYLVKRTGEKVFLECVQDMDHENMFWYRQDPGLGLRLIYFSYDVKMKEKGDIPEGYSVSREKKERFSLILESASTNQTSMYLCASTSRLAGYEQYFGPGTRLTVT.

This clonotype was seen many times. J is TRBJ2-5 and V is TRBV7-3; TRBD1 or TRBD2 may be the D gene (6 bases each). The J call is doubtful: the DNA matches TRBJ2-1 better. This CDR3 is 14 amino acids long. Germline V gene sequence: CDR1 SGHTA, CDR2 FQGTGA. CDR3 sequence: CASSHGGGAVEQFF. DNA for the CDR3: TGTGCCAGCAGCCACGGAGGGGGAGCGGTGGAGCAGTTCTTC.

In its sample, this clonotype was seen a few times. The rearrangement links TRBV5-1 to TRBJ1-2; 10 bases fit TRBD1. This CDR3 has 16 residues. From germline, CDR1 is SGHRS and CDR2 YFSETQ. J lost 4 bases, V lost 1 base, and 7 bases had no gene match. The CDR3 loop reads CASSLSGTGDGYGYTF. The CDR3 DNA sequence: TGCGCCAGCAGCTTGAGTGGGACAGGGGATGGCTATGGCTACACCTTC.

The sample holds many counts of this clonotype. The V gene is TRBV12-3 or TRBV12-4, the J gene TRBJ2-2; possible D gene TRBD2, 5 bases. Trimming shortened V by 6 bases and J by 7 bases, and 15 bases separated the two germline ends. The length of the CDR3 is 14 residues. This chain's CDR3 is CASSLREKDGELFF. The DNA for the CDR3 is TGTGCCAGCAGCCTTAGGGAGAAGGACGGGGAGCTGTTTTTT.

This clonotype was seen repeatedly, ten times or more. The CDR3 spells CASSLAGTSGSFDTGELFF. The CDR3 nucleotides are TGTGCCAGCAGTTTAGCAGGGACTAGCGGGAGTTTTGACACCGGGGAGCTGTTTTTT. The V call is TRBV12-3 or TRBV12-4, the J call TRBJ2-2; 14 nucleotides align to TRBD2. CDR3 length equals 19 residues. Trimming cost V 0 bases and J 3 bases; bases outside gene matches: 6.

This clonotype was seen a few times. V usage is TRBV20-1 and J usage is TRBJ2-2; 8 bases are a match to TRBD2. In germline, CDR1 is DFQATT, CDR2 SNEGSKA (reference sequence). This CDR3 spans 16 amino acids. The junction had 9 bases not matched to a gene; V was cut back by 1 base and J by 5 bases. CDR3 bases: TGCAGTGCTAGAGGGGGCGGGGGGCGAATAACCGGGGAGCTGTTTTTT. Its protein is CSARGGGGRITGELFF.

V and J are TRBV19 and TRBJ2-7; TRBD1 matches 7 bases. The CDR3 totals 15 residues. Germline CDR1 is LNHDA and CDR2 is SQIVND (reference sequence). J gave up 3 bases and V 5 bases, and 10 bases lay outside the gene matches. The CDR3 DNA reads as TGTGCCAGTAGTCCTCATCCCGACAGGGTCTACGAGCAGTACTTC. Translated: CASSPHPDRVYEQYF.

This clonotype appeared many times. The chain joins TRBV10-3 to TRBJ2-3; D unclear. The length of the CDR3 is 10 residues. Per the germline V gene, CDR1 is ENHRY and CDR2 is SYGVKD. The V end lost 8 bases, the J end lost 3 bases, and 3 bases lay between the germline ends. The CDR3 protein is CAIGTDTQYF. The CDR3 nucleotides read TGTGCCATCGGGACAGATACGCAGTATTTT.

This clonotype was recorded a few times. This sequence joins TRBV3-1 and TRBJ1-4, with 9 bases identical to TRBD1. Germline values: CDR1 LGHDT, CDR2 YNNKEL (reference sequence). V lost 7 bases, J lost 6 bases, and 6 bases stayed unmatched. The CDR3 spans 14 residues. CDR3 region: CASNPGQGDEKLFF. In nucleotides, the CDR3 is TGTGCCAGCAACCCGGGACAGGGAGATGAAAAACTGTTTTTT.

This clonotype was counted many times. The V gene is TRBV28, the J gene TRBJ2-7, with D uncertain. CDR3 length: 12 residues. Trimming took 2 bases from V and 3 from J, leaving 5 bases between them. CDR1 MDHEN and CDR2 SYDVKM come from the germline V gene. CDR3 protein: CASSLAVYEQYF. The CDR3 DNA is TGTGCCAGCAGTTTAGCAGTCTACGAGCAGTACTTC.

This clonotype was detected a few times. The chain carries TRBV20-1 and TRBJ1-3; 8 bases are a match to TRBD1. V lost 0 bases, J lost 3 bases, and 10 bases stayed unmatched. This CDR3 spans 17 amino acids. Germline loops: CDR1 DFQATT, CDR2 SNEGSKA (reference sequence). The CDR3 nucleotides are TGCAGTGCTAGAGATGCCTGGGACAGGCAAGATGGAAACACCATATATTTT. Translation gives CSARDAWDRQDGNTIYF.

This clonotype appeared many times. This chain links TRBV7-9 with TRBJ2-1; 9 bases are a match to TRBD2. CDR3 size: 16 residues. Germline V gene data show CDR1 as SEHNR and CDR2 as FQNEAQ (reference sequence). Trimming removed 4 bases from V and 4 bases from J; junction bases left unmatched: 8. CDR3 sequence (DNA): TGTGCCAGCAGCTCGGAAGCGGGAGGCGGGTACAATGAGCAGTTCTTC. It yields the protein CASSSEAGGGYNEQFF.

As regards this clonotype: It differs at one base from a far larger clone, so likely a read error. The gene calls are TRBV7-6 and TRBJ2-1; D may be TRBD1 or TRBD2 (5 bases each). V was clipped by 4 bases and J by 10 bases, with 14 bases between them. The CDR3 covers 13 residues. Germline CDR1 SGHVS, CDR2 FNYEAQ. The CDR3 DNA is TGTGCCAGCAGCTCGGGACCAAACTACGAGCAGTTCTTC. It translates to CASSSGPNYEQFF.

V gene TRBV20-1 combines with J gene TRBJ1-4; TRBD1 matches 8 bases. The CDR3 is 13 amino acids. Trimming at V came to 4 bases and at J to 8 bases, leaving 6 bases not matched to a gene. Germline assignment: CDR1 DFQATT and CDR2 SNEGSKA (reference sequence). CDR3 protein: CSAKGQGGEKLFF. Here the CDR3 DNA reads TGCAGTGCTAAAGGACAGGGAGGAGAAAAACTGTTTTTT.

In this sample, this clonotype turned up once. Since a far larger clone is one base different, this is likely a read error. The chain has TRBV2 and TRBJ2-3; 7 nucleotides align to TRBD1. The J call is doubtful: the DNA matches TRBJ1-1 better. The V gene's germline CDR1 is SNHLY and CDR2 FYNNEI. There are 13 residues in the CDR3. In nucleotides, the CDR3 is TGTGCCAGCAGCTGGGACAGCTCCACTGAAGCTTTCTTT. This gives the protein CASSWDSSTEAFF.